The clone carrying this TCR beta chain appeared many times. This CDR3 has 11 amino acids. This entry is derived from a study of tumor-infiltrating lymphocytes in oesophageal squamous cell carcinoma. TCRdb fed the PCR reads into MiXCR, producing one record per CDR3 protein. Here the sample spans 23,000 or so distinct CDR3 sequences, under 35% being singletons. Sample: esophageal tumor tissue. This TCR was sampled from a female donor with esophageal squamous cell carcinoma. J is TRBJ2-1 and V is TRBV12-3 or TRBV12-4; unclear D gene. Judging by the DNA end, TRBJ2-7 fits better; the J call may be wrong. The CDR3 region has the DNA TGTGCCAGCAGCCGGTACAATGAGCAGTACTTC. As protein: CASSRYNEQYF.